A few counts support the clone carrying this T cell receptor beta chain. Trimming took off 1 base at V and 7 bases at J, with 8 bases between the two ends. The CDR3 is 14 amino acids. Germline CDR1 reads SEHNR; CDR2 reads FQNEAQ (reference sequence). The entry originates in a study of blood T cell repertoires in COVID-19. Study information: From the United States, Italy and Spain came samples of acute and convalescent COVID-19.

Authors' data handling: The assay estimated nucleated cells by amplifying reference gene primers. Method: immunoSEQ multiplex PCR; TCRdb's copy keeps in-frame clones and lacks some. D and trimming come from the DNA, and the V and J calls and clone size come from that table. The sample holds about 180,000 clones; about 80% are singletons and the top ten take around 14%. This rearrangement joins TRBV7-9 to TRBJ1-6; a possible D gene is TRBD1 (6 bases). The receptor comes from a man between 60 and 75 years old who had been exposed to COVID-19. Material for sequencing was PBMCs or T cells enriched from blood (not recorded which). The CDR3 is CASSLVRGNSPLHF. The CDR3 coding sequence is TGTGCCAGCAGCTTAGTCAGGGGAAATTCACCCCTCCACTTT.